This T cell receptor beta chain was identified during a study of cytomegalovirus exposure and HLA in healthy donors. At collection, donors were nominally healthy, but unrecorded immune exposures were probable. Germline V lookup: CDR1 SGHRS, CDR2 YFSETQ. The CDR3 extends over 15 amino acids. J lost 5 bases, V lost 0 bases, and 4 bases had no gene match. PCR used 60 Vbeta primers and 13 Jbeta primers. Original processing methods: There were about 88 million unique TCR beta chains by a later count, and around 10 million of them were shared. Assay: immunoSEQ multiplex PCR; the TCRdb copy retains only in-frame clones and omits some. The V and J calls and the clone size are those of that table, but D and trimming were determined from the DNA. The sample has roughly 100,000 clones, around 82% seen once; the top ten hold about 1.7%.

The sequencing sample was made of PBMCs. The chain links TRBV5-1 to TRBJ1-5; 8 nucleotides align to TRBD1. The clonotype was recovered from a woman between 40 and 50 years old in good health and CMV-seronegative. CDR3 DNA sequence: TGCGCCAGCAGCTTGGAAGGGACAGGCTATCAGCCCCAGCATTTT. Its protein is CASSLEGTGYQPQHF.